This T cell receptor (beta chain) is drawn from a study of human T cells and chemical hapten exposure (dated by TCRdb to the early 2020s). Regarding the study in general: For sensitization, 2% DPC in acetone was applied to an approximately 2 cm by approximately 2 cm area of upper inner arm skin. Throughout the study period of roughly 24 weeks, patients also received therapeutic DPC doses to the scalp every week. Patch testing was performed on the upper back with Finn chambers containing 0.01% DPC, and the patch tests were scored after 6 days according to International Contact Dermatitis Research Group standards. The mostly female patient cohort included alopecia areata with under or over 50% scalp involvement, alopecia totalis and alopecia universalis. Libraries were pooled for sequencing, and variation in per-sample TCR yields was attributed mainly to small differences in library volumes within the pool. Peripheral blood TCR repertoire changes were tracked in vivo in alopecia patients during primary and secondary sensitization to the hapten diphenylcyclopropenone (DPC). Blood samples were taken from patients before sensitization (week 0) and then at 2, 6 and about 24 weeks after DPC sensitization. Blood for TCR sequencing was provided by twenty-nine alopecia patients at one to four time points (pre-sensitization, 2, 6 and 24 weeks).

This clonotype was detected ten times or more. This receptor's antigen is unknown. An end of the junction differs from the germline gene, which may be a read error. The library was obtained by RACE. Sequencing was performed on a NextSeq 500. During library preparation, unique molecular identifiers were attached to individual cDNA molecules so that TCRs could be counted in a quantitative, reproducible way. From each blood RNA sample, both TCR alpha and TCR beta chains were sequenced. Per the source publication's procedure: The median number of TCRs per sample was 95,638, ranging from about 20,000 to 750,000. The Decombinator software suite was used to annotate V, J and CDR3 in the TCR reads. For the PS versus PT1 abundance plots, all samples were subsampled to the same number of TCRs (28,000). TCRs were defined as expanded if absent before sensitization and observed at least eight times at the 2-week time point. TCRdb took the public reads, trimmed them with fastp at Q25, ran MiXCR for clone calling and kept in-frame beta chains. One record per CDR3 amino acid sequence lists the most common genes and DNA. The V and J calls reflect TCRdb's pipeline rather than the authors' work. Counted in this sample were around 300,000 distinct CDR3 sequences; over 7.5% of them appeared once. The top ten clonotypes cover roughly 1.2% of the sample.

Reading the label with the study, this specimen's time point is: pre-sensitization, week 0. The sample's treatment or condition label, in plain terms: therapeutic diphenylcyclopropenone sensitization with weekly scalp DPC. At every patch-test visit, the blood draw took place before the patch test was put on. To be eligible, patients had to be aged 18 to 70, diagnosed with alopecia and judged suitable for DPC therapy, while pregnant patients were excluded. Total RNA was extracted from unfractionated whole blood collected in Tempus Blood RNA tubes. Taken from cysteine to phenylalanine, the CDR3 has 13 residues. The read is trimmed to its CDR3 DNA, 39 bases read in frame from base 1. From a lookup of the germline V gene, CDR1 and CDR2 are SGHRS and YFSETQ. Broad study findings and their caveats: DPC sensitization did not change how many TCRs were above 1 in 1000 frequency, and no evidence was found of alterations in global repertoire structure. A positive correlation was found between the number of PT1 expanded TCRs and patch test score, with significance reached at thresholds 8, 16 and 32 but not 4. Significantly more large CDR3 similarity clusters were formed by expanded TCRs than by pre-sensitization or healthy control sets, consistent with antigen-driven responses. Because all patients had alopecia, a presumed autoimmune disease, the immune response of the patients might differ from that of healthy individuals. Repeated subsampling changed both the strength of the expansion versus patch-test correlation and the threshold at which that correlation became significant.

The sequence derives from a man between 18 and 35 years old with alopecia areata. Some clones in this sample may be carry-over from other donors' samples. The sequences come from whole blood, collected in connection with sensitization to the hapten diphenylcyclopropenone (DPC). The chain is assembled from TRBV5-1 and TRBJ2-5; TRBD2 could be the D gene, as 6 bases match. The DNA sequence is TGTGCCAGCAGCCGGGGGAGGCAAGAGACCCAGTACTTC. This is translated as CASSRGRQETQYF.